The 24 T cell receptor beta chains in this list originate from one sample, sequenced in a study of T-cell memory formation after mild COVID-19. TCRdb used MiXCR to reprocess the 5' RACE reads, holding one entry per CDR3 protein. In the table there are around 510,000 distinct CDR3 sequences, 20% to 25% of which are singletons. Specimen: PBMCs or a T cell subset sorted from them (not recorded which). The receptors come from an adult woman who had mild COVID-19 (a few samples of this study predate the infection). Cell type and time point are not known.

This chain links TRBV6-6 with TRBJ2-2, with 12 bases that match TRBD2. The CDR3 consists of 21 residues. After removal of 6 bases from V and 4 bases from J, the junction contained 21 bases not matched to a gene. The germline V gene encodes CDR1 MNHNY and CDR2 SVGAGI (reference sequence). The CDR3 coding sequence is TGTGCCAGCAGACAGAGACCACCGGGACTAGCGGGTGCTAGAATCACCGGGGAGCTGTTTTTT. As protein: CASRQRPPGLAGARITGELFF.

This clonotype was counted between two and nine times. The J gene is TRBJ2-3, the V gene TRBV12-3 or TRBV12-4; D not certain. The CDR3 length is 13 residues. V was cut by 10 bases and J by 3 bases, with 14 bases left in between. The CDR3 DNA reads TGTGCCATCCGCGCCAAGCCGACAGATACGCAGTATTTT. As protein: CAIRAKPTDTQYF.

This clonotype was seen more than once but under ten times. This rearrangement joins TRBV6-5 to TRBJ1-5, with no clear D. The CDR3 loop spans 14 amino acids. The germline V gene encodes CDR1 MNHEY and CDR2 SVGAGI. Trimming cost V 5 bases and J 0 bases, with 8 bases left between them. CDR3 amino acids: CASSSPGSNQPQHF. The CDR3 DNA is TGTGCCAGCAGTAGCCCGGGTAGCAATCAGCCCCAGCATTTT.

This clonotype was counted only a few times. This chain joins TRBV7-3 and TRBJ2-7; 7 bases fit TRBD2. This CDR3 comprises 14 residues. In germline, CDR1 is SGHTA, CDR2 FQGTGA. V dropped 2 bases and J dropped 3; count of bases not matched to a gene: 4. The CDR3 bases are TGTGCCAGCAGCTTAGTGGGAGGGCACTACGAGCAGTACTTC. Its translation is CASSLVGGHYEQYF.

This clonotype has a handful of counts. CDR3 protein: CASSGGGPAVSYNEQFF. CDR3 coding DNA: TGTGCCAGCAGCGGGGGAGGTCCAGCGGTCTCCTACAATGAGCAGTTCTTC. J is TRBJ2-1 and V is TRBV5-5; a weak D match, TRBD2 (6 bases). With 4 bases removed from V and 0 bases from J, the gap between germline ends came to 17 bases. The germline V gene encodes CDR1 SGHKS and CDR2 YYEKEE (reference sequence). This CDR3 contains 17 residues.

The table lists this clonotype with a few counts. The chain employs TRBV12-3 or TRBV12-4 and TRBJ2-3, with TRBD1 identical over 8 bases. V lost 3 bases and J lost 0; bases outside the gene matches: 5. The CDR3 is 16 residues long. The CDR3 nucleotides are TGTGCCAGCAGTTTTGGTGCAGGGGGCAGCACAGATACGCAGTATTTT. Translating it yields CASSFGAGGSTDTQYF.

The chain uses TRBV28 and TRBJ2-5; D gene ambiguous. CDR1 MDHEN and CDR2 SYDVKM come from the germline V gene. The ends were cut back, 5 bases at V and 0 bases at J, with 7 bases in the middle. This CDR3 comprises 13 residues. The CDR3 bases are TGTGCCAGCAGTCCGGGTGACCAAGAGACCCAGTACTTC. Protein sequence: CASSPGDQETQYF.

The chain couples TRBV7-9 to TRBJ2-7; a weak D match, TRBD2 (5 bases). The CDR3 is made up of 14 amino acids. Trimming shortened V by 5 bases and J by 5 bases, and 16 bases separated the two germline ends. CDR1 is SEHNR and CDR2 is FQNEAQ in the germline V gene (reference sequence). CDR3 coding DNA: TGTGCCAGCAGCCCGAGAGAGGGCCTCCACGAGCAGTACTTC. Amino acids: CASSPREGLHEQYF.

The J gene is TRBJ2-5, the V gene TRBV11-2; tentatively, D is TRBD1 or TRBD2 (5 bases each). CDR3 length: 15 residues. Trimming stripped 0 bases from V and 5 bases from J, with 13 bases between. Germline V gives CDR1 SGHAT, CDR2 FQNNGV. DNA for the CDR3: TGTGCCAGCAGCTTAGACGGGACCCTGTTGGAGACCCAGTACTTC. Protein sequence: CASSLDGTLLETQYF.

The chain joins TRBV12-3 or TRBV12-4 to TRBJ2-3; D is uncertain. This CDR3 comprises 14 residues. V was trimmed by 5 bases and J by 0 bases, leaving 9 bases between them. The CDR3 bases are TGTGCCAGCAGTCTGTTTGACAGCACAGATACGCAGTATTTT. Translating gives CASSLFDSTDTQYF.

This clonotype was seen a few times. The chain links TRBV2 to TRBJ2-7, with D maybe TRBD1 (6 bases). There are 11 residues in the CDR3. CDR1 is SNHLY, CDR2 FYNNEI, per germline. The germline V and J ends were trimmed by 9 bases and 2 bases, with 8 bases remaining between them. CDR3 nucleotides: TGTGCCAGAGGACAGCCCTACGAGCAGTACTTC. Its translation: CARGQPYEQYF.

The table lists this clonotype with a few counts. This rearrangement joins TRBV12-3 or TRBV12-4 to TRBJ2-7, with 7 bases aligning to TRBD2. CDR3 length equals 13 residues. The junction had 10 bases not matched to a gene; V was cut back by 2 bases and J by 12 bases. The chain's CDR3 is CASSLQRGALPYF. DNA for the CDR3: TGTGCCAGCAGTTTACAGCGGGGAGCTCTCCCGTACTTC.

V and J are TRBV20-1 and TRBJ2-7; TRBD2 matches 8 bases. Germline-derived CDR1 and CDR2 are DFQATT and SNEGSKA (reference sequence). The CDR3 runs 14 residues. The ends lost 5 bases at V and 3 bases at J; junction bases unmatched: 9. This CDR3 reads CSAGGAGGGYEQYF. CDR3 DNA: TGCAGTGCTGGGGGCGCGGGAGGAGGCTACGAGCAGTACTTC.

The rearrangement links TRBV5-1 to TRBJ1-3, with unresolved D. The germline V gene encodes CDR1 SGHRS and CDR2 YFSETQ. The CDR3 has 20 amino acids. Trimming removed 0 bases from V and 0 bases from J, with 22 bases in between. The chain's CDR3 is CASSLAGSLGELDSGNTIYF. The CDR3 DNA reads as TGCGCCAGCAGCTTGGCCGGCTCTCTCGGGGAACTAGACTCTGGAAACACCATATATTTT.

The chain couples TRBV5-1 to TRBJ2-7, with 10 nucleotides matching TRBD1. The germline CDR1 and CDR2 sequences are SGHRS and YFSETQ. The CDR3 sequence is 18 residues long. Trimming removed 6 bases from V and 3 bases from J; junction bases left unmatched: 18. The CDR3 nucleotides are TGCGCCAGCACCCGTTCCGGGACAGGGGCCCAAAAGTACTACGAGCAGTACTTC. This codes for CASTRSGTGAQKYYEQYF.

This clonotype was counted between two and nine times. CDR3 protein: CASTSYGPQGWLAEAFF. CDR3 in DNA: TGTGCCAGCACCAGTTATGGCCCCCAGGGTTGGCTAGCTGAAGCTTTCTTT. This chain joins TRBV6-5 and TRBJ1-1; a possible D gene is TRBD1 (5 bases). Germline CDR1 and CDR2: MNHEY and SVGAGI. The CDR3 extends over 17 amino acids. Trimming removed 7 bases at V and 6 bases at J, with 27 bases between.

Only a few counts were recorded for this clonotype. The chain is built from TRBV24-1 and TRBJ2-3; either TRBD1 or TRBD2 may fit D (6 bases each). This CDR3 has 16 residues. Trimming pared 1 base from V and 2 bases from J, leaving 12 bases between. Germline CDR1 reads KGHDR; CDR2 reads SFDVKD. CDR3 amino acids: CATSDLVGGNTDTQYF. The CDR3, as DNA: TGTGCCACCAGTGATTTAGTAGGGGGGAACACAGATACGCAGTATTTT.

The chain links TRBV15 to TRBJ1-5; TRBD1 aligns across 7 bases. The J segment lost 6 bases and the V segment lost 0 bases, leaving 5 bases of the junction unmatched. Germline V gene lookup returns CDR1 LNHNV and CDR2 YYDKDF (reference sequence). This CDR3 region has 15 residues. The DNA for the CDR3 is TGTGCCACCAGCAGAGAAATCAGGGGGGTTCAGCCCCAGCATTTT. Its protein product is CATSREIRGVQPQHF.

The chain recombines TRBV5-5 with TRBJ2-7, with 11 bases aligning to TRBD1. The trim removed 4 bases at V and 4 bases at J, leaving 7 bases unmatched. The CDR3 totals 15 residues. CDR1 and CDR2 (germline): SGHKS, YYEKEE (reference sequence). In DNA, the CDR3 is TGTGCCAGCAGCCCAGGACAGGGGGCTGGGTACGAGCAGTACTTC. This translates into CASSPGQGAGYEQYF.

In its sample, this clonotype was seen a few times. The chain uses TRBV7-2 and TRBJ2-3, with D possibly matching TRBD2 (6 bases). Germline values: CDR1 SGHTA, CDR2 FQGNSA. This CDR3 comprises 14 residues. V shed 5 bases and J shed 9 bases, with 18 bases lying between them. The CDR3 coding sequence is TGTGCCAGCAGCGTCGGGGGTGGGCCCGAGACGCAGTATTTT. Encoded protein: CASSVGGGPETQYF.

The table lists this clonotype with a few counts. This chain uses TRBV30 with TRBJ2-7, with TRBD1 matching 8 bases. CDR1 GTSNPN and CDR2 SVGIG come from the germline V gene (reference sequence). The CDR3 runs 18 residues. The V gene end was trimmed by 0 bases and the J gene end by 3 bases; junction bases not matched to a gene: 16. CDR3 sequence: CAWSVIVSRQGLNYEQYF. The CDR3 bases are TGTGCCTGGAGTGTAATAGTATCACGACAGGGGCTTAACTACGAGCAGTACTTC.

This clonotype was seen only a few times. The chain combines TRBV7-9 with TRBJ1-3; D remains unclear. Trimming removed 1 base at V and 2 bases at J, with 15 bases between. The germline V gene has CDR1 SEHNR and CDR2 FQNEAQ (reference sequence). This CDR3 is 17 amino acids long. The CDR3 DNA follows: TGTGCCAGCAGCTTAGGGGCCATGAGTGGTGCTGGAAACACCATATATTTT. It translates to CASSLGAMSGAGNTIYF.

The chain recombines TRBV12-3 or TRBV12-4 with TRBJ1-5; 7 bases line up with TRBD1. The length of the CDR3 is 13 residues. The J segment lost 7 bases and the V segment lost 7 bases, leaving 7 bases of the junction unmatched. This chain's CDR3 is CASTLAGGQPQHF. The DNA of the CDR3 is TGTGCCAGCACTCTTGCAGGGGGGCAGCCCCAGCATTTT.

This clonotype turned up a few times. The V and J genes are TRBV6-1 and TRBJ1-2; D not certain. There are 13 residues in the CDR3. The V and J ends lost 1 base and 2 bases respectively, with 5 bases between them. The germline gives CDR1 MNHNS, CDR2 SASEGT. The CDR3 DNA follows: TGTGCCAGCAGTGAAGGAAAGAACTATGGCTACACCTTC. Amino acids: CASSEGKNYGYTF.